Below, one T cell receptor (beta chain) is given with its context. There is no known antigen for this receptor. Base qualities were left out, and no much larger clone turns up one base away. From its cysteine to its phenylalanine, the CDR3 spans 16 amino acids. Just CDR3 DNA is preserved here, 48 bases in frame from base 1. V loses 4 bases of germline sequence and J loses 2 bases, and the interval between the two ends is 17 bases. CDR1 and CDR2 are drawn from the germline V gene: MNHNS, SASEGT. The data belong to a study of OX40 agonist ivuxolimab in advanced cancers. Some background on the complete study: Ivuxolimab was a fully human IgG2 agonistic monoclonal antibody targeting the costimulatory receptor OX40 (CD134). In the dose-escalation cohort, roughly 80% of patients were male, and the mean age was approximately 60 years, with a range of roughly 20 to 85. Intravenous ivuxolimab was administered to patients every 2 weeks at six dose levels: 0.01, 0.1, 0.3, 1.5, 3 and 10 mg/kg. Three dose-escalation patients achieved partial responses, one with hepatocellular carcinoma and two with cutaneous melanoma. The paper describes the monotherapy dose-escalation part (N = 52 patients) of the phase I trial of ivuxolimab. Peripheral TCRbeta sequencing was intended to test whether TCR sequence diversity was altered and clonal T-cell expansion was caused by ivuxolimab. Prior anti-PD-1, anti-PD-L1 or anti-CTLA-4 therapy was permitted, and checkpoint inhibitors had been received by under 50% of dose-escalation patients. Of the 50 or so patients in dose escalation, some 20 had hepatocellular carcinoma, approximately 15 had melanoma, 9 had renal cell carcinoma and 9 had head and neck cancer.

Beyond this particular receptor, the publication reports: The antigen specificity of the peripheral T cells that underwent clonal expansion was not determined. At doses from 0.1 to 3.0 mg/kg, clonal expansion was seen in both CD4+ and CD8+ blood T cells between baseline and week 6. After ivuxolimab, more expanded clones were found on average in CD8+ T cells than in CD4+ T cells. In partial responders in the 0.1-3.0 mg/kg groups, normalized peripheral clonal expansion was found to be among the lowest, especially among CD8+ T cells. Low levels of normalized T-cell clonal expansion were also seen in some nonresponding patients.

The trial excluded patients who had a history of autoimmune disease or who were on systemic immunosuppression. In every dose cohort, peripheral blood was drawn for TCR sequencing at baseline, cycle 4 day 1, and cycle 7 day 1. Samples came from an open-label, multicenter, first-in-human phase I dose-escalation trial of ivuxolimab. Adults with locally advanced or metastatic melanoma, renal cell carcinoma, hepatocellular carcinoma or head and neck squamous cell carcinoma were enrolled in the trial. Before TCR sequencing, CD4+ and CD8+ T cells were separately sorted from peripheral blood. To sequence the TCRbeta CDR3 region, genomic DNA was isolated from the sorted cells. TCRbeta CDR3 regions were sequenced using the immunoSEQ Assay. Not all clones reach the TCRdb copy of this immuneACCESS table, which keeps in-frame sequences only. Checked studies attribute under half of the gap to unresolved V genes and leave the rest unexplained. A total of approximately 94,000 clones appear in this sample, around nine tenths of them only once. The top ten constitute about 0.17% of the sample.

The chain is made from TRBV6-1 and TRBJ1-1; a confident D gene designation cannot be given. The input for sequencing was CD4+ or CD8+ T cells sorted from blood, taken in a trial of the OX40 agonist ivuxolimab. The sequence was obtained from an adult with an advanced solid tumor such as melanoma, head and neck, liver or kidney cancer. The encoded CDR3 is CASSGAGANINTEAFF. Here is the DNA: TGTGCCAGCAGTGGGGCAGGTGCGAACATTAACACTGAAGCTTTCTTT.